The entry below describes one T cell receptor (beta chain). This CDR3 is built from 14 residues. Germline assignment: CDR1 SGDLS and CDR2 YYNGEE. V dropped 2 bases and J dropped 2; count of bases not matched to a gene: 1. The sample is drawn from a study of technical replicates of blood from a handful of donors. Generated by immunoSEQ multiplex PCR, the TCRdb table keeps only in-frame clones and is missing some. This repertoire shows approximately 85,000 clones, approximately 95% found once; its top ten account for roughly 0.28%. The chain has TRBV9 and TRBJ2-7; 10 bases are shared with TRBD2. Sequences were obtained from T cells isolated from PBMCs. The sequence came from a human donor in good health. The CDR3 DNA follows: TGTGCCAGCAGCGTTAGCGGGGGGACCTACGAGCAGTACTTC. It translates to CASSVSGGTYEQYF.